Each of the 16 T cell receptor beta chains below was sequenced from the same sample in a study of tissue T cells after allogeneic stem cell transplantation. Only in-frame clones appear in the TCRdb table, and some are missing; sequencing was by immunoSEQ multiplex PCR. Of some 43,000 clones in the sample, 80% to 95% are singletons; the top ten hold 3.8%. This specimen consisted of blood, obtained before transplantation. Receptors originate from a woman aged 35-75 years who later had graft-versus-host disease after an allogeneic stem cell transplant.

The chain joins TRBV19 to TRBJ2-7; 7 nucleotides agree with TRBD1. Germline V gives CDR1 LNHDA, CDR2 SQIVND (reference sequence). With 3 bases clipped from V and 6 bases from J, the junction kept 8 bases outside the gene matches. The length of the CDR3 is 14 residues. CDR3 sequence reads: CASSIGTGAFEQYF. The CDR3 DNA reads as TGTGCCAGTAGTATTGGAACAGGGGCATTCGAGCAGTACTTC. The full variable domain, rest sourced from reference TRBV19 and TRBJ2-7, is DGGITQSPKYLFRKEGQNVTLSCEQNLNHDAMYWYRQDPGQGLRLIYYSQIVNDFQKGDIAEGYSVSREKKESFPLTVTSAQKNPTAFYLCASSIGTGAFEQYFGPGTRLTVT.

This clone was counted a few times. The chain recombines TRBV30 with TRBJ2-2, with a tentative D call TRBD2 (6 bases). The length of the CDR3 is 15 residues. The V gene lost 3 bases and the J gene lost 2 bases, with 13 bases spanning the gap. The germline gives CDR1 GTSNPN, CDR2 SVGIG (reference sequence). CDR3 in DNA: TGTGCCTGGAGCAAGGCTAGCGCCAACACCGGGGAGCTGTTTTTT. Translation: CAWSKASANTGELFF. The entire variable domain, with the rest obtained from reference TRBV30 and TRBJ2-2, is as follows: SQTIHQWPATLVQPVGSPLSLECTVEGTSNPNLYWYRQAAGRGLQLLFYSVGIGQISSEVPQNLSASRPQDRQFILSSKKLLLSDSGFYLCAWSKASANTGELFFGEGSRLTVL.

The chain employs TRBV7-2 and TRBJ1-5; the D gene is possibly TRBD1 (6 bases). V gave up 2 bases and J gave up 4 bases, with 12 bases separating them. This CDR3 contains 15 residues. Germline V gene data show CDR1 as SGHTA and CDR2 as FQGNSA. CDR3 sequence reads: CASSLTGQPNQPQHF. The CDR3 DNA reads as TGTGCCAGCAGCTTAACTGGACAGCCTAATCAGCCCCAGCATTTT.

The chain recombines TRBV24-1 with TRBJ2-2, with D perhaps being TRBD1 or TRBD2 (6 bases each). The CDR3 totals 15 residues. V lost 11 bases to trimming and J lost 1 base, with 16 bases between them. Germline loops: CDR1 KGHDR, CDR2 SFDVKD. Here the CDR3 DNA reads TGTGCCATCCTCTGGGGGGCGAGGAACACCGGGGAGCTGTTTTTT. Amino acid sequence: CAILWGARNTGELFF.

This clone showed up just a few times. The chain carries TRBV19 and TRBJ2-2; 8 nucleotides align to TRBD2. In germline, CDR1 is LNHDA, CDR2 SQIVND (reference sequence). The CDR3 has 15 amino acids. V shed 10 bases, J shed 5 bases, and the junction held 12 bases outside the gene matches. CDR3 loop: CATREAGVYTGELFF. In DNA form, the CDR3 reads TGTGCCACCAGGGAAGCGGGAGTTTATACCGGGGAGCTGTTTTTT.

CDR3 in DNA: TGTGCCAGCAGTTTCCATACAGCGTTGAACACTGAAGCTTTCTTT. Protein product: CASSFHTALNTEAFF. This chain uses TRBV6-5 with TRBJ1-1; D uncertain. Germline loops: CDR1 MNHEY, CDR2 SVGAGI. V lost 4 bases to trimming and J lost 0 bases, with 12 bases between them. The CDR3 consists of 15 residues.

The chain recombines TRBV6-2 or TRBV6-3 with TRBJ2-5; 9 bases fit TRBD2. This CDR3 comprises 16 residues. CDR1 and CDR2 from the germline V gene are MNHEY and SVGEGT. V was pared by 2 bases and J by 5 bases, with 9 bases of the junction left unmatched. The CDR3, as DNA: TGTGCCAGCAGTTACACTGATAGCGGGAGTCGGGAGACCCAGTACTTC. This codes for CASSYTDSGSRETQYF.

The chain is built from TRBV6-6 and TRBJ2-1, with D tentatively TRBD1 or TRBD2 (7 bases each). Trimming shortened V by 2 bases and J by 2 bases, and 13 bases separated the two germline ends. The CDR3 consists of 16 residues. Germline V gene lookup returns CDR1 MNHNY and CDR2 SVGAGI (reference sequence). This chain's CDR3 is CASSYPQGRAYNEQFF. CDR3 bases: TGTGCCAGCAGTTACCCACAGGGGAGGGCCTACAATGAGCAGTTCTTC.

The CDR3 loop reads CASSSNPYEQYF. The DNA for the CDR3 is TGTGCCAGCAGCTCCAATCCCTACGAGCAGTACTTC. The gene calls are TRBV5-8 and TRBJ2-7; D unresolved. Trimming removed 3 bases at V and 2 bases at J, with 6 bases between. Germline V gene lookup returns CDR1 SGHTS and CDR2 YDEGEE. This CDR3 is 12 amino acids long.

The chain recombines TRBV7-9 with TRBJ1-2; D remains ambiguous. The length of the CDR3 is 15 residues. V was cut by 4 bases and J by 8 bases, with 20 bases left in between. Germline assignment: CDR1 SEHNR and CDR2 FQNEAQ (reference sequence). Here the CDR3 DNA reads TGTGCCAGCAGCTCCCCTAGGGAAGAAAGGATCGGCTACACCTTC. This encodes CASSSPREERIGYTF.

V usage is TRBV15 and J usage is TRBJ2-5; 7 positions match TRBD2. The CDR3 has 16 residues. The J segment lost 5 bases and the V segment lost 0 bases, leaving 9 bases of the junction unmatched. CDR1 is LNHNV and CDR2 is YYDKDF in the germline V gene (reference sequence). The CDR3 sequence: CATSRDQRGRGETQYF. The CDR3 nucleotides read TGTGCCACCAGCAGAGATCAGCGCGGGAGAGGGGAGACCCAGTACTTC.

The rearrangement joins TRBV21-1 to TRBJ2-7; TRBD2, as called in the table, went unchecked against the DNA. TRBV21-1 is reported as a pseudogene. The CDR3 sequence is 17 residues long. CDR3 coding DNA: TGTGCCAGCAGCAAAGATTCTAGCGGGAGGCTCTCCTACGAGCAGTACTTC. Translating it yields CASSKDSSGRLSYEQYF.

The count of this clone is one. The chain has TRBV19 and TRBJ1-2; 11 bases match TRBD1. CDR1 is LNHDA and CDR2 is SQIVND in the germline V gene (reference sequence). This CDR3 has 16 amino acids. With 7 bases clipped from V and 7 bases from J, the junction kept 14 bases outside the gene matches. The CDR3 loop reads CASTQWTGGARGGYTF. In DNA form, the CDR3 reads TGTGCCAGTACCCAATGGACAGGGGGCGCACGAGGTGGCTACACCTTC.

V gene TRBV27 combines with J gene TRBJ2-4, with unresolved D. Germline CDR1 reads MNHEY; CDR2 reads SMNVEV (reference sequence). The V end was cut by 5 bases, the J end by 0 bases, with 14 bases between. CDR3 length equals 16 residues. The CDR3 is CASSGGWGLAKNIQYF. CDR3 nucleotide sequence: TGTGCCAGCAGTGGTGGTTGGGGTCTAGCCAAAAACATTCAGTACTTC.

The chain links TRBV9 to TRBJ2-3, with D uncertain. The CDR3 has 15 residues. Germline assignment: CDR1 SGDLS and CDR2 YYNGEE. Trimming pared 0 bases from V and 6 bases from J, leaving 14 bases between. The DNA for the CDR3 is TGTGCCAGCAGCGTAGCAGGAAATATCGCGGATACGCAGTATTTT. Translation gives CASSVAGNIADTQYF.

This chain connects TRBV7-9 to TRBJ1-5, with a tentative D call TRBD1 (6 bases). Germline V lookup: CDR1 SEHNR, CDR2 FQNEAQ (reference sequence). Trimming took off 1 base at V and 6 bases at J, with 10 bases between the two ends. The CDR3 sequence is 14 residues long. The CDR3, as DNA: TGTGCCAGCAGCTTAGGGGGGGCAGGTCAGCCCCAGCATTTT. Translation gives CASSLGGAGQPQHF.